Below, 29 T cell receptor beta chains from the same sample are listed, as sequenced in a study of cytomegalovirus exposure and HLA in healthy donors. PCR primers comprised 60 Vbeta and 13 Jbeta primers. TCRdb's table, derived via immunoSEQ multiplex PCR, lists solely in-frame clones and lacks some. The sample yields around 72,000 clones, 70% to 80% seen once. The sample was PBMCs. The origin of the receptors is a man aged 50-60 years in good health and CMV-seronegative.

This clone appeared a few times. The genes are TRBV6-5 and TRBJ2-3, with 7 bases identical to TRBD1. The CDR3 runs 14 residues. The V gene end was trimmed by 2 bases and the J gene end by 7 bases; junction bases not matched to a gene: 6. The V gene's germline CDR1 is MNHEY and CDR2 SVGAGI. As DNA, the CDR3 is TGTGCCAGCAGTTACAGGGACAGACCGAATACGCAGTATTTT. Its translation is CASSYRDRPNTQYF.

In this sample, this clone turned up a few times. The CDR3 sequence is CASSSGILEDTQYF. The CDR3 DNA follows: TGCGCCAGCAGCAGCGGGATCCTTGAAGATACGCAGTATTTT. The V and J genes are TRBV5-1 and TRBJ2-3; 7 nucleotides agree with TRBD2. Germline V gene data show CDR1 as SGHRS and CDR2 as YFSETQ. V lost 4 bases, J lost 5 bases, and 7 bases stayed unmatched. The CDR3 contains 14 residues.

Worth noting for this clone: The sample has other DNA sequences that encode this CDR3 too. The chain uses TRBV5-4 and TRBJ2-7, with 7 bases lining up with TRBD1. With 4 bases clipped from V and 3 bases from J, the junction kept 13 bases outside the gene matches. The germline CDR1 and CDR2 sequences are SGHNT and YYREEE (reference sequence). This CDR3 contains 16 residues. For the CDR3, the DNA is TGTGCCAGCAGCCTATTGAGACAGGGTGGCGACTACGAGCAGTACTTC. Its protein product is CASSLLRQGGDYEQYF.

This chain uses TRBV5-1 with TRBJ1-4, with D possibly TRBD1 on 5 matching bases. The CDR3 is 14 amino acids. The V end lost 4 bases, the J end lost 4 bases, and 11 bases lay between the germline ends. The germline V gene has CDR1 SGHRS and CDR2 YFSETQ. CDR3: CASSGGTGNEKLFF. Written as DNA, the CDR3 is TGCGCCAGCAGCGGGGGGACCGGTAATGAAAAACTGTTTTTT.

This clone turned up a few times. The CDR3 spells CASSFASGNSYEQYF. In DNA, the CDR3 is TGTGCCAGCAGCTTTGCTAGCGGGAACTCCTACGAGCAGTACTTC. The chain recombines TRBV13 with TRBJ2-7; 9 nucleotides line up with TRBD2. The CDR3 covers 15 residues. The germline V gene has CDR1 PRHDT and CDR2 FYEKMQ (reference sequence). V was pared by 3 bases and J by 0 bases, with 3 bases of the junction left unmatched.

The rearrangement joins TRBV9 to TRBJ1-1; TRBD1 aligns across 8 bases. This CDR3 contains 15 residues. The J segment lost 2 bases and the V segment lost 3 bases, leaving 6 bases of the junction unmatched. The germline V gene encodes CDR1 SGDLS and CDR2 YYNGEE. CDR3 sequence (DNA): TGTGCCAGCAGCGAACAGGGGGGGAAAAACACTGAAGCTTTCTTT. Amino acids: CASSEQGGKNTEAFF.

This chain uses TRBV18 with TRBJ1-5, with D unclear. The germline CDR1 and CDR2 sequences are KGHSH and LQKENI. The length of the CDR3 is 13 residues. Trimming shortened V by 2 bases and J by 5 bases, and 7 bases separated the two germline ends. This CDR3 is CASSPNNDQPQHF. CDR3 nucleotides: TGTGCCAGCTCACCAAACAACGATCAGCCCCAGCATTTT.

The chain couples TRBV6-6 to TRBJ2-7; 8 bases are shared with TRBD1. The CDR3 loop spans 16 amino acids. Losses at the gene ends were 5 bases for V and 3 bases for J; bases not matched to a gene: 12. From germline, CDR1 is MNHNY and CDR2 SVGAGI (reference sequence). The CDR3 DNA sequence: TGTGCCAGCAGTGGGACAGGTCGATCCCAAAGCTACGAGCAGTACTTC. Its translation: CASSGTGRSQSYEQYF.

The genes are TRBV6-4 and TRBJ1-1, with TRBD1 matching over 8 bases. The CDR3 covers 14 residues. Trimming took 2 bases from V and 6 from J; bases not matched to a gene: 5. Germline V lookup: CDR1 MRHNA, CDR2 SNTAGT. CDR3 coding DNA: TGTGCCAGCAGTGACGGGACAGGACGGGCTGAAGCTTTCTTT. Its protein is CASSDGTGRAEAFF.

The J gene is TRBJ1-5, the V gene TRBV19; D possibly corresponds to TRBD1 (5 bases). Looked up from germline, CDR1 is LNHDA and CDR2 is SQIVND (reference sequence). V shed 9 bases and J shed 3 bases, with 18 bases lying between them. The CDR3 runs to 15 residues. This CDR3 reads CASTLGQGPNQPQHF. CDR3 nucleotide sequence: TGTGCCAGCACGTTGGGGCAGGGTCCCAATCAGCCCCAGCATTTT.

In its sample, this clone was seen once. The chain combines TRBV5-6 with TRBJ2-5; 10 bases match TRBD1. CDR3 length: 16 residues. V trimming: 4 bases; J trimming: 1 base; junction bases outside the gene matches: 7. Germline V gene lookup returns CDR1 SGHDT and CDR2 YYEEEE. In DNA form, the CDR3 reads TGTGCCAGCAGCCCTCGAGGGACAGGGGCCCAAGAGACCCAGTACTTC. Translating it yields CASSPRGTGAQETQYF. Together with reference TRBV5-6 and TRBJ2-5, the CDR3 gives the full variable domain: DAGVTQSPTHLIKTRGQQVTLRCSPKSGHDTVSWYQQALGQGPQFIFQYYEEEERQRGNFPDRFSGHQFPNYSSELNVNALLLGDSALYLCASSPRGTGAQETQYFGPGTRLLVL.

The chain recombines TRBV6-5 with TRBJ2-1, with D possibly matching TRBD2 (5 bases). The CDR3 runs 15 residues. Trimming shortened V by 5 bases and J by 2 bases, and 13 bases separated the two germline ends. Germline CDR1 and CDR2: MNHEY and SVGAGI. Here the CDR3 DNA reads TGTGCCAGCAGTACCAGCGGAGCTACCTACAATGAGCAGTTCTTC. This sequence encodes CASSTSGATYNEQFF.

The V and J genes are TRBV6-1 and TRBJ1-2; perhaps TRBD1 as D (5 bases). Germline V lookup: CDR1 MNHNS, CDR2 SASEGT. The V gene lost 0 bases and the J gene lost 5 bases, with 25 bases spanning the gap. CDR3 length: 19 residues. The CDR3 DNA is TGTGCCAGCAGTGAAGCTGGAGGGGCGCGGTCATCAACCCGATATGGCTACACCTTC. It translates to CASSEAGGARSSTRYGYTF.

The chain employs TRBV7-9 and TRBJ1-4; weak D call: TRBD1 (5 bases). Germline V gene sequence: CDR1 SEHNR, CDR2 FQNEAQ (reference sequence). V lost 5 bases, J lost 8 bases, and 21 bases lay in between. The CDR3 sequence is 16 residues long. CDR3 nucleotides: TGTGCCAGCAGCCCCAGGGATACAGGTTTAGGGGAAAAACTGTTTTTT. Its translation: CASSPRDTGLGEKLFF.

This rearrangement joins TRBV5-1 to TRBJ1-2, with TRBD1 identical over 8 bases. CDR3 length: 11 amino acids. Germline CDR1 and CDR2: SGHRS and YFSETQ. The V segment lost 4 bases and the J segment 13 bases; nucleotides outside the gene matches: 6. The CDR3 reads CASSKDRVPTF. The CDR3, as DNA: TGCGCCAGCAGCAAGGACAGGGTCCCCACCTTC.

The rearrangement uses TRBV29-1 and TRBJ2-5; unclear D gene. Germline CDR1 is SQVTM and CDR2 is ANQGSEA. Trimming pared 6 bases from V and 4 bases from J, leaving 12 bases between. There are 12 residues in the CDR3. The CDR3 region is CSVQWAVETQYF. The CDR3 DNA reads as TGCAGCGTCCAATGGGCAGTAGAGACCCAGTACTTC.

The chain is built from TRBV12-5 and TRBJ2-1; 8 bases agree with TRBD1. The CDR3 runs to 15 residues. Germline V CDR1 and CDR2: LGHNT, FRNRAP. V shed 7 bases and J 8 bases; nucleotides not matched to a gene: 13. As DNA, the CDR3 is TGTGCTAGTGCCATTCGCGGACAGGGTTGGCATGAGCAGTTCTTC. Translated, it gives CASAIRGQGWHEQFF.

The V call is TRBV18, the J call TRBJ2-5; D is undetermined. This CDR3 spans 13 amino acids. Germline values: CDR1 KGHSH, CDR2 LQKENI. The V end lost 0 bases, the J end lost 5 bases, and 7 bases lay between the germline ends. The CDR3 DNA reads TGTGCCAGCTCACCACCGATCCGGGAGACCCAGTACTTC. Residues: CASSPPIRETQYF.

The chain uses TRBV5-6 and TRBJ1-2, with 8 bases that match TRBD1. V trimming: 4 bases; J trimming: 6 bases; junction bases outside the gene matches: 8. From germline, CDR1 is SGHDT and CDR2 YYEEEE. CDR3 length: 14 residues. The CDR3 reads CASSPGGDANGYTF. As DNA, the CDR3 is TGTGCCAGCAGCCCAGGGGGCGATGCGAATGGCTACACCTTC.

CDR3 residues: CASNLGEDTGELFF. As DNA, the CDR3 is TGTGCCAGTAACCTCGGGGAGGACACCGGGGAGCTGTTTTTT. The chain carries TRBV19 and TRBJ2-2, with D tentatively TRBD2 (6 bases). Germline V CDR1 and CDR2: LNHDA, SQIVND (reference sequence). CDR3 size: 14 residues. The V and J ends lost 7 bases and 3 bases respectively, with 12 bases between them.

In nucleotides, the CDR3 is TGTGCCAGCAGTGACCGGGACACTCCGACTGAAGCTTTCTTT. Translating it yields CASSDRDTPTEAFF. The chain combines TRBV6-4 with TRBJ1-1, with TRBD1 as a possible D gene (6 bases). The CDR3 loop spans 14 amino acids. The V and J ends lost 2 bases and 5 bases respectively, with 12 bases between them. From germline, CDR1 is MRHNA and CDR2 SNTAGT.

Regarding this clone: Distinct nucleotide sequences in the sample also encode this CDR3. V gene TRBV29-1 combines with J gene TRBJ1-1, with 8 bases identical to TRBD1. CDR3 size: 11 residues. V trimming: 7 bases; J trimming: 4 bases; junction bases outside the gene matches: 2. Germline CDR1 reads SQVTM; CDR2 reads ANQGSEA. Here the CDR3 reads CSGTGSTEAFF. In DNA, the CDR3 is TGCAGCGGGACAGGGAGCACTGAAGCTTTCTTT.

The chain employs TRBV18 and TRBJ1-1, with D maybe TRBD1 (6 bases). Germline assignment: CDR1 KGHSH and CDR2 LQKENI. The CDR3 has 16 amino acids. Between the trimmed V and J ends, which lost 5 bases and 3 bases, there was a span of 19 bases. The DNA of the CDR3 is TGTGCCAGCTCATTACATCCGACAGGATGGGACACTGAAGCTTTCTTT. Protein product: CASSLHPTGWDTEAFF.

V gene TRBV28 combines with J gene TRBJ1-1, with TRBD1 as a possible D gene (6 bases). Between the trimmed V and J ends, which lost 4 bases and 6 bases, there was a span of 15 bases. The V gene's germline CDR1 is MDHEN and CDR2 SYDVKM. CDR3 length: 14 amino acids. This CDR3 reads CASSYRAMGAEAFF. The CDR3 DNA is TGTGCCAGCAGTTACAGGGCGATGGGCGCTGAAGCTTTCTTT.

This chain links TRBV15 with TRBJ1-5; a weak D match, TRBD1 (6 bases). V was trimmed by 6 bases and J by 7 bases, leaving 16 bases between them. Germline CDR1 is LNHNV and CDR2 is YYDKDF (reference sequence). The CDR3 is 14 residues long. CDR3 residues: CATRAQGSGQPQHF. CDR3 DNA: TGTGCCACCAGGGCACAGGGATCAGGGCAGCCCCAGCATTTT.

This clone was counted a single time. The gene calls are TRBV9 and TRBJ1-2; maybe TRBD1 (5 bases). V was clipped by 5 bases and J by 3 bases, with 23 bases between them. This CDR3 contains 17 residues. Per the germline V gene, CDR1 is SGDLS and CDR2 is YYNGEE. This chain's CDR3 is CASSPGPKRAGDYGYTF. In DNA form, the CDR3 reads TGTGCCAGCAGTCCGGGACCCAAACGTGCGGGAGACTATGGCTACACCTTC.

The V call is TRBV19, the J call TRBJ2-7; the match to TRBD2 covers 12 bases. CDR1 is LNHDA, CDR2 SQIVND, per germline (reference sequence). Losses at the gene ends were 5 bases for V and 7 bases for J; bases not matched to a gene: 9. The CDR3 length is 15 residues. In DNA form, the CDR3 reads TGTGCCAGTAGTGAATCTAGCGGGGGGGCCAAAGAGCAGTACTTC. Its protein product is CASSESSGGAKEQYF. The variable domain in full, completed from reference TRBV19 and TRBJ2-7, reads DGGITQSPKYLFRKEGQNVTLSCEQNLNHDAMYWYRQDPGQGLRLIYYSQIVNDFQKGDIAEGYSVSREKKESFPLTVTSAQKNPTAFYLCASSESSGGAKEQYFGPGTRLTVT.

The CDR3 is CASSSTSGGQETQYF. CDR3 bases: TGTGCCAGCAGCTCGACTAGCGGGGGCCAAGAGACCCAGTACTTC. V usage is TRBV5-4 and J usage is TRBJ2-5, with TRBD2 matching over 12 bases. The V and J ends lost 3 bases and 1 base, in that order; junction bases with no gene match: 1. The V gene's germline CDR1 is SGHNT and CDR2 YYREEE (reference sequence). The CDR3 loop spans 15 amino acids.

The chain couples TRBV19 to TRBJ1-2; possible D gene TRBD1, 5 bases. This CDR3 is 14 amino acids long. The germline V and J ends were trimmed by 4 bases and 8 bases, with 17 bases remaining between them. CDR1 and CDR2 from the germline V gene are LNHDA and SQIVND (reference sequence). The DNA of the CDR3 is TGTGCCAGTAGTAATTCAGGGATCTGGGGCGGCTACACCTTC. Translation gives CASSNSGIWGGYTF.